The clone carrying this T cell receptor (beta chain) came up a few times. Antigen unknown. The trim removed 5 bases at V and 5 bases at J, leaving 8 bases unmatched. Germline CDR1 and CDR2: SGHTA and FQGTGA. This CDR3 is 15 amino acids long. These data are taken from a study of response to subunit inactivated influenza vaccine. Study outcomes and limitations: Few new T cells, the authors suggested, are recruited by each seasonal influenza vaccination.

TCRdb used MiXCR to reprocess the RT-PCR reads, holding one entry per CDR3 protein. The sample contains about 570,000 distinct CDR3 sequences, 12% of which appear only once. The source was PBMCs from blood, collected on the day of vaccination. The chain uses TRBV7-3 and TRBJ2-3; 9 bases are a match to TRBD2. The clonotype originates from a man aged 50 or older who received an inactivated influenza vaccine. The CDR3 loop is CASSRPAGGVDTQYF. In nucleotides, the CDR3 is TGTGCCAGCAGCCGGCCAGCGGGAGGTGTAGATACGCAGTATTTT.